The 4 T cell receptor beta chains below all came from one sample that was sequenced in a study of regulatory T cells in long-lasting Graves disease. HTBI primers from iRepertoire and Arm-PCR of CDR3 regions yielded the TCR beta libraries. TCRdb ran MiXCR on the multiplex PCR reads and lists one entry per CDR3 protein. The table lists approximately 440,000 distinct CDR3 sequences, 15% to 20% of them singletons. Documented time point: newly diagnosed GD, antithyroid drugs for less than 3 months. TCR sequences were obtained from RNA taken from PBMCs. The sample was also reused in another study, on T cells in Graves' hyperthyroidism and ophthalmopathy.

Sequences were derived from peripheral blood mononuclear cells (PBMCs), sampled at new diagnosis, from a patient treated with antithyroid drugs. These receptors came from a man aged 35-49 years with Graves disease.

This sequence joins TRBV2 and TRBJ2-2; no firm D call. CDR1 SNHLY and CDR2 FYNNEI come from the germline V gene. The CDR3 runs to 14 residues. V was trimmed by 6 bases and J by 6 bases, leaving 14 bases between them. The CDR3 coding sequence is TGTGCCAGCAGGGGCGACCGGCGACCCGGGGAGCTGTTTTTT. Its translation: CASRGDRRPGELFF.

This chain links TRBV19 with TRBJ2-2; tentative D call: TRBD1 (5 bases). The germline V gene has CDR1 LNHDA and CDR2 SQIVND (reference sequence). The CDR3 consists of 14 residues. The V end was cut by 10 bases, the J end by 6 bases, with 18 bases between. Here the CDR3 DNA reads TGTGCCACCCACAGGCCGTACCCGCCCGGGGAGCTGTTTTTT. This sequence encodes CATHRPYPPGELFF.

V usage is TRBV4-1 and J usage is TRBJ1-1; TRBD1 agrees at 7 bases. Germline trimming cut 4 bases from V and 5 bases from J; bases unmatched to any gene: 19. This CDR3 region has 18 residues. The germline V gene has CDR1 MGHRA and CDR2 YSYEKL. Here the CDR3 DNA reads TGCGCCAGCAGCCGCGAAACCGGGACAGAAGGTCTTAGGACTGAAGCTTTCTTT. Translation gives CASSRETGTEGLRTEAFF.

This clonotype has a count of ten or more. The genes are TRBV20-1 and TRBJ1-1; D is unclear. The V gene's germline CDR1 is DFQATT and CDR2 SNEGSKA (reference sequence). The V gene lost 3 bases and the J gene lost 1 base, with 6 bases spanning the gap. This CDR3 comprises 12 residues. DNA of the CDR3: TGCAGTGCTAGGAGAGGGAACACTGAAGCTTTCTTT. Its translation is CSARRGNTEAFF.